The TCR beta chain described here comes from a study of CD8 T cell repertoires and HIV-1 epitope variants. At the level of the study: Each of Twenty-five Gag and Nef epitope peptides stimulated a separate culture. Epitopes were three Gag families plus Nef HW9 and YT9. T cells were cultured for 10 days with cytokines added on days 3 and 7. Notes on the study in general: Beta chains alone show antigen proliferation, not cytokine profile or function.

On this clone: Its target is not known.

CDR1 MNHEY and CDR2 SVGAGI come from the germline V gene. Trimming removed 4 bases at V and 1 base at J, with 10 bases between. The CDR3 loop spans 14 amino acids. Data came from immunoSEQ multiplex PCR; TCRdb stores just in-frame clones and leaves some out. The table includes around 3,800 clones, around 68% detected once. The TCR sequence derives from a male donor with HIV. Material for sequencing was cultured CD8+ T cells derived from PBMCs. The rearrangement uses TRBV6-5 and TRBJ2-5, with D possibly matching TRBD2 (6 bases). CDR3 sequence reads: CASSSRDFQETQYF. Here the CDR3 DNA reads TGTGCCAGCAGTTCGCGGGACTTCCAAGAGACCCAGTACTTC.